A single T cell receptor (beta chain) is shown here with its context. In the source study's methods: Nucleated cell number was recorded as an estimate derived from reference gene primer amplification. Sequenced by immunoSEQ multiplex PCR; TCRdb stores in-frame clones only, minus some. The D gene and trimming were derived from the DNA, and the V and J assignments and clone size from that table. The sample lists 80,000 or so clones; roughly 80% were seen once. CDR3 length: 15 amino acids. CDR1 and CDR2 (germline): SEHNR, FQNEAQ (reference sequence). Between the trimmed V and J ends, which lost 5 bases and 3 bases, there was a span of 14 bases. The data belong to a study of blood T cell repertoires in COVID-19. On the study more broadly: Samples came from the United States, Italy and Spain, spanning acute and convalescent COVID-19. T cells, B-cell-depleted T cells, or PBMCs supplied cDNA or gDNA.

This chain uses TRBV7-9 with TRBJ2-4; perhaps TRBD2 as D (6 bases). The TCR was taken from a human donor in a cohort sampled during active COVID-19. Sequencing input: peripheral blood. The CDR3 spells CASSKSGRGKNIQYF. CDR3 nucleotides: TGTGCCAGCAGCAAATCGGGGCGGGGCAAAAACATTCAGTACTTC. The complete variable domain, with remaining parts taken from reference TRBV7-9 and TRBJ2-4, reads DTGVSQNPRHKITKRGQNVTFRCDPISEHNRLYWYRQTLGQGPEFLTYFQNEAQLEKSRLLSDRFSAERPKGSFSTLEIQRTEQGDSAMYLCASSKSGRGKNIQYFGAGTRLSVL.